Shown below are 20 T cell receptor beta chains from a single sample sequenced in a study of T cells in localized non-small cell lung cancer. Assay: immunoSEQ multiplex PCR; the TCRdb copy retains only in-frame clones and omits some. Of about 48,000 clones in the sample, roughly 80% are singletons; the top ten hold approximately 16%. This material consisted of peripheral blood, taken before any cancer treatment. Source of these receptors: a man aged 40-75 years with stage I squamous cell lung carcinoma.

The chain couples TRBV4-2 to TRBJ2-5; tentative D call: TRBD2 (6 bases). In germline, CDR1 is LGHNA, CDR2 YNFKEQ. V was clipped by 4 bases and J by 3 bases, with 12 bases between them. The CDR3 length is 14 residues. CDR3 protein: CASSPGGAKETQYF. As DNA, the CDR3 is TGTGCCAGCAGCCCCGGCGGGGCTAAAGAGACCCAGTACTTC.

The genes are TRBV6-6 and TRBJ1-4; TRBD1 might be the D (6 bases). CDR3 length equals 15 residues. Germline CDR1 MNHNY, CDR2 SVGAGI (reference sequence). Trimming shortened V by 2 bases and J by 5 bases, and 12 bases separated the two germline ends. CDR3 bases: TGTGCCAGCAGTTACCCCGGGACACTAAATGAAAAACTGTTTTTT. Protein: CASSYPGTLNEKLFF.

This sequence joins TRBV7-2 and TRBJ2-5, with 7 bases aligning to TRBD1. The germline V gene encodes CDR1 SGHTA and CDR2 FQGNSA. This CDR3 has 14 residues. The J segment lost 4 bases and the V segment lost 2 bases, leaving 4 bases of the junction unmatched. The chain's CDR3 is CASSLNRGPETQYF. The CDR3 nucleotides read TGTGCCAGCAGCTTAAACAGGGGACCAGAGACCCAGTACTTC.

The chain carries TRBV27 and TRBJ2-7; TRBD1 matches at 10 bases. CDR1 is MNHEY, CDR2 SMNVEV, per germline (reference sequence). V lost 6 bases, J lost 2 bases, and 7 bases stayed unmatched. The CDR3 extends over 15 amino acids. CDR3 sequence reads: CASRKTGTGAYEQYF. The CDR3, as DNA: TGTGCCAGCAGGAAGACCGGGACAGGGGCCTACGAGCAGTACTTC.

The CDR3 loop is CASSVTPGGGNTEAFF. Written as DNA, the CDR3 is TGCGCCAGCAGCGTAACCCCAGGGGGCGGGAACACTGAAGCTTTCTTT. The V call is TRBV5-1, the J call TRBJ1-1; TRBD1 aligns across 8 bases. The CDR3 sequence is 16 residues long. Germline CDR1 and CDR2: SGHRS and YFSETQ. V lost 4 bases and J lost 1; bases outside the gene matches: 9. Drawing the rest from reference TRBV5-1 and TRBJ1-1, the complete variable domain is KAGVTQTPRYLIKTRGQQVTLSCSPISGHRSVSWYQQTPGQGLQFLFEYFSETQRNKGNFPGRFSGRQFSNSRSEMNVSTLELGDSALYLCASSVTPGGGNTEAFFGQGTRLTVV.

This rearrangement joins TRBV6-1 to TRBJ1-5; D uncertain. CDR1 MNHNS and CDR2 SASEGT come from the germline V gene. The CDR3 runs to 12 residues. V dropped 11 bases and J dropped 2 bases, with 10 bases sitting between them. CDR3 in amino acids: CAANRGNQPQHF. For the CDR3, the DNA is TGTGCCGCCAACAGAGGCAATCAGCCCCAGCATTTT.

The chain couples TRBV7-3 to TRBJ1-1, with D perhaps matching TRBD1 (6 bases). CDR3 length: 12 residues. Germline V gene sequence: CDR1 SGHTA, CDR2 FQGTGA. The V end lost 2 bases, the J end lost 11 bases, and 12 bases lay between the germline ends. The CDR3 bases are TGTGCCAGCAGCTTAGCGGGGGCTGCGGCTTTCTTT. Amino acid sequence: CASSLAGAAAFF.

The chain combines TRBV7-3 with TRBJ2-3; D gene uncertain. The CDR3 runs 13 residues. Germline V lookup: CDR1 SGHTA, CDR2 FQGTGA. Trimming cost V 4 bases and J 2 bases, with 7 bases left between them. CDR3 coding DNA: TGTGCCAGCAGCTCCGGATACACAGATACGCAGTATTTT. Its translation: CASSSGYTDTQYF.

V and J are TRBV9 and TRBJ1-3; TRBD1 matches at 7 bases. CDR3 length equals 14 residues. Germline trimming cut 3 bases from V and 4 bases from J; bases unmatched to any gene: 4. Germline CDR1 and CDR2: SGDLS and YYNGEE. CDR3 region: CASSGDRDGNTIYF. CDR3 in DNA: TGTGCCAGCAGCGGGGACAGAGACGGAAACACCATATATTTT. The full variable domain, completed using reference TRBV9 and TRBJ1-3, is DSGVTQTPKHLITATGQRVTLRCSPRSGDLSVYWYQQSLDQGLQFLIQYYNGEERAKGNILERFSAQQFPDLHSELNLSSLELGDSALYFCASSGDRDGNTIYFGEGSWLTVV.

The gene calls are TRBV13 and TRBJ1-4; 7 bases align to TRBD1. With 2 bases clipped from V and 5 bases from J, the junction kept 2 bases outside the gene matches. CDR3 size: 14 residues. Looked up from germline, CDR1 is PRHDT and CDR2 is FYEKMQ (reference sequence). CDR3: CASSLKGGNEKLFF. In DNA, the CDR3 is TGTGCCAGCAGCTTAAAAGGGGGCAATGAAAAACTGTTTTTT.

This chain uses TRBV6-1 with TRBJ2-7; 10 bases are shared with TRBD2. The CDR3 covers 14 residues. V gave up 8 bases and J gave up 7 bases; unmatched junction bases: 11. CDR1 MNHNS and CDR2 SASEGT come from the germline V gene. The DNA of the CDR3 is TGTGCCAGCGATAGCGGGGGGCCTTCCTTAGAGCAGTACTTC. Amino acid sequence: CASDSGGPSLEQYF.

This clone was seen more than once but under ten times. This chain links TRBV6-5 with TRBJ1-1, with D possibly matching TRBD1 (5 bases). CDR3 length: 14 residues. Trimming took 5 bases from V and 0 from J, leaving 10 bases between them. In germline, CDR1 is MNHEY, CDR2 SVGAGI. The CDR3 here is CASSPGLLNTEAFF. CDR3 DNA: TGTGCCAGCAGTCCGGGACTCCTGAACACTGAAGCTTTCTTT.

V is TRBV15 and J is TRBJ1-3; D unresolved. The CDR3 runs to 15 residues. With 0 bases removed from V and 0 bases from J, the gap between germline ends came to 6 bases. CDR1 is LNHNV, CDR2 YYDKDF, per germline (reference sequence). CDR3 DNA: TGTGCCACCAGCAGAGATTGGGTCTCTGGAAACACCATATATTTT. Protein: CATSRDWVSGNTIYF.

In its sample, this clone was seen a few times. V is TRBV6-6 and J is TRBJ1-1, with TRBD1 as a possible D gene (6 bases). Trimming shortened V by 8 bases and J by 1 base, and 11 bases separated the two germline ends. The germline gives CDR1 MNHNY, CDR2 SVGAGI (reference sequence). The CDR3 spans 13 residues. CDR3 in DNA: TGTGCCAGCTCGGGACACTCGAACACTGAAGCTTTCTTT. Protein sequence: CASSGHSNTEAFF.

This CDR3 is CASLAGTSESGTQYF. The CDR3 DNA reads as TGTGCCAGCCTTGCCGGGACTAGCGAGAGTGGGACCCAGTACTTC. V usage is TRBV2 and J usage is TRBJ2-5, with 10 bases lining up with TRBD2. Germline loops: CDR1 SNHLY, CDR2 FYNNEI. J gave up 7 bases and V 8 bases, and 13 bases lay outside the gene matches. This CDR3 has 15 amino acids.

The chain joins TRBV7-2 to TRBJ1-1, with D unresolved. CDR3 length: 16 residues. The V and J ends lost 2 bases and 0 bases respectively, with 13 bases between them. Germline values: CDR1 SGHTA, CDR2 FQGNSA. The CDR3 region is CASSLNARRVNTEAFF. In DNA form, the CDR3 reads TGTGCCAGCAGCTTAAACGCCAGGCGGGTGAACACTGAAGCTTTCTTT.

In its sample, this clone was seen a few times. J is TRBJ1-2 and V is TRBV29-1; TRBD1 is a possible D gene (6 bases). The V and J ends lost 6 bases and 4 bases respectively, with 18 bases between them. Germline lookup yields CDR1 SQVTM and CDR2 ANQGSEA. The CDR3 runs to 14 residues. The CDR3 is CSVTKRGDSYGYTF. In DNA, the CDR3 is TGCAGCGTCACAAAAAGGGGGGACTCCTATGGCTACACCTTC.

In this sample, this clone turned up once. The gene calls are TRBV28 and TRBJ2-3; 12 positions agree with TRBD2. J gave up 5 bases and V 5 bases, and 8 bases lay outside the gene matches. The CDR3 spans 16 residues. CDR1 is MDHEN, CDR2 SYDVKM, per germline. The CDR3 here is CASSNLAGGQGDTQYF. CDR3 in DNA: TGTGCCAGCAGTAACCTAGCGGGGGGGCAGGGAGATACGCAGTATTTT.

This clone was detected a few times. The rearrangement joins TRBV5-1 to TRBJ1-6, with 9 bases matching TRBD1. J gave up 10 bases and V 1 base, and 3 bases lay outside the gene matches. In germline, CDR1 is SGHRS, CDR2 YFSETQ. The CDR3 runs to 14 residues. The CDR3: CASSLRDRASPLHF. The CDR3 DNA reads TGCGCCAGCAGCTTGAGGGACAGGGCCTCACCCCTCCACTTT.

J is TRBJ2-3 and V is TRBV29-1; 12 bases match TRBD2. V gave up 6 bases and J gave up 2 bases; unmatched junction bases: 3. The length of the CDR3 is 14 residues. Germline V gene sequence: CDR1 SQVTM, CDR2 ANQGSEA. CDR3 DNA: TGCAGCGTAGGACTAGCGGGGACCACAGATACGCAGTATTTT. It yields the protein CSVGLAGTTDTQYF.